Listed below are T cell receptor beta chains from one sample, sequenced in a study of human T cells and chemical hapten exposure. TCRdb fed the RACE reads into MiXCR, producing one record per CDR3 protein. The table lists 110,000 or so distinct CDR3 sequences, around 35% of them singletons. The specimen was whole blood, collected in connection with sensitization to the hapten diphenylcyclopropenone (DPC). The receptors here all came from a man aged 40-50 years with alopecia areata. Some clones in this sample may be carry-over from other donors' samples. Each CDR3 is given with its conserved first and last residue. D genes are given only for firm matches. Size is omitted from some rows. Given values are once, few, many or a class for expanded clones.

>NA|TRBJ1-1|TRBV2|NA
CASSERLGGTEAFF
TGTGCCAGCAGTGAACGTTTGGGGGGGACTGAAGCTTTCTTT
>NA|TRBJ2-6|TRBV28|NA
CAVRASWANVLTF
TGTGCAGTACGGGCAAGCTGGGCCAACGTCCTGACTTTC
>NA|TRBJ2-7|TRBV7-2|few
CASSPNNLGYEQYF
TGTGCCAGCAGCCCAAATAACCTAGGCTACGAGCAGTACTTC
>TRBD2|TRBJ2-1|TRBV5-1|NA
CASTPGGGYGEQFF
TGCGCCAGCACACCGGGGGGAGGGTACGGTGAGCAGTTCTTC
>NA|TRBJ2-1|TRBV6-5|once
CASSYEGVPNEQFF
TGTGCCAGCAGTTACGAGGGAGTCCCCAATGAGCAGTTCTTC
>TRBD1|TRBJ1-3|TRBV5-1|few
CASSWGDRDDTIYF
TGCGCCAGCAGCTGGGGGGACAGGGACGACACCATATATTTT
>NA|TRBJ1-1|TRBV4-3|NA
CASSQDRRRYTEAFF
TGCGCCAGCAGCCAAGATAGGAGGAGGTACACTGAAGCTTTCTTT
>NA|TRBJ2-3|TRBV20-1|few
CSARSQSYSDTQYF
TGCAGTGCTAGAAGTCAGAGCTACAGTGATACGCAGTATTTT
>NA|TRBJ2-3|TRBV7-8|NA
CASSYGGPRDTQYF
TGTGCCAGCAGCTATGGGGGGCCCCGAGATACGCAGTATTTT
>TRBD1|TRBJ1-4|TRBV30|few
CAWAQGAGGSEKLFF
TGTGCCTGGGCTCAAGGGGCAGGGGGAAGTGAAAAACTGTTTTTT
>NA|TRBJ2-3|TRBV28|few
CASSLQGGYPDTQYF
TGTGCCAGCAGTTTACAGGGGGGATACCCAGATACGCAGTATTTT
>NA|TRBJ2-3|TRBV20-1|NA
CSARDLTGATDTQYF
TGCAGTGCTAGAGATCTTACGGGAGCCACAGATACGCAGTATTTT
>NA|TRBJ2-3|TRBV14|NA
CASSQDRRDTQYF
TGTGCCAGCAGCCAAGATAGGAGGGATACGCAGTATTTT
>NA|TRBJ1-1|TRBV19|NA
CASSMSVDLMNTEAFF
TGTGCCAGTAGTATGTCAGTTGACCTCATGAACACTGAAGCTTTCTTT
>TRBD1|TRBJ1-5|TRBV29-1|few
CSVRQGVHQPQHF
TGCAGCGTCAGACAGGGCGTACATCAGCCCCAGCATTTT
>NA|TRBJ1-1|TRBV6-6|NA
CASIPGGGTEAFF
TGTGCCAGCATCCCTGGGGGGGGCACTGAAGCTTTCTTT